This entry describes one T cell receptor beta chain. This specimen belongs to a study of blood T cell repertoires in COVID-19. Study information: T cells, B-cell-depleted T cells, or PBMCs provided the cDNA or gDNA that served as material.

CDR1 and CDR2 (germline): SEHNR, FQNEAQ (reference sequence). Germline trimming cut 8 bases from V and 0 bases from J; bases unmatched to any gene: 8. There are 17 residues in the CDR3. In the source study's methods: Reference gene primer amplification gave nucleated cell count estimates. Clones were sequenced by immunoSEQ multiplex PCR, and TCRdb holds only the in-frame ones, with some missing. The V and J calls and clone size are taken from that table; D and trimming were inferred from the DNA. This sample yields 280,000 or so clones, of which over 75% are seen a single time; roughly 9% belongs to the top ten.

The chain is built from TRBV7-9 and TRBJ2-6, with TRBD1 identical over 9 bases. Sequenced: peripheral blood. This receptor was obtained from a young man with active or convalescent COVID-19. Here the CDR3 DNA reads TGTGCCAGCGGCCTTGAGGACAGGGGCTCTGGGGCCAACGTCCTGACTTTC. Translating gives CASGLEDRGSGANVLTF.